This T cell receptor beta chain originates from a study of shared clonotypes between healthy human individuals. Division of CD4+ cells produced a CD45RA+ naive subset and a CD45RA-negative memory subset. Overall study results and limits: Several donors held approximately 5% of naive CD4 clonotypes in common.

Methods used by the authors: ImmunoSEQ junction-only sequences lacked quality scores, so their filtering differed. This table comes from immunoSEQ multiplex PCR, and its TCRdb copy is limited to in-frame clones, with some not included. D and trimming were read from the DNA, whereas the V and J calls and clone size are those reported in that table. The table records under 650,000 clones, 96% of them present only once. Germline V gene lookup returns CDR1 SQVTM and CDR2 ANQGSEA. Trimming took off 4 bases at V and 2 bases at J, with 19 bases between the two ends. The CDR3 has 16 residues. As to this clone: Its cognate antigen is unknown.

The genes are TRBV29-1 and TRBJ2-3; D is possibly TRBD1 or TRBD2 (7 bases each). The sequence came from a woman aged 25-40 years in good health. Specimen: naive CD4+ T cells sorted from blood. Documented subset: CD45RA+ positively selected. The CDR3 DNA sequence: TGCAGCGTTGGTCAGGGGGGAGGGAGTCTCACAGATACGCAGTATTTT. Its translation: CSVGQGGGSLTDTQYF.